The clone carrying this T cell receptor beta chain showed up just once. Germline V gives CDR1 MNHEY, CDR2 SVGAGI. The germline V and J ends were trimmed by 6 bases and 5 bases, with 14 bases remaining between them. The CDR3 sequence is 13 residues long. The sample belongs to a study of cytomegalovirus exposure and HLA in healthy donors. The PCR had 60 Vbeta and 13 Jbeta primers. Sequencing used immunoSEQ multiplex PCR; TCRdb keeps in-frame clones, though not all of them. This sample has about 90,000 clones; nearly 80% occur once, and the top ten carry around 4.3%. The TCR comes from a woman between 40 and 50 years old in good health and CMV-seropositive. The V and J genes are TRBV6-5 and TRBJ2-7; D is possibly TRBD1 (6 bases). Sequenced input: PBMCs. CDR3 bases: TGTGCCAGCAGCCATACAGGGAAACACGAGCAGTACTTC. This encodes CASSHTGKHEQYF.